This T cell receptor beta chain was captured by sequencing in a study of breast tumors, draining lymph nodes, adjacent tissues. Study-wide results and caveats: Tumor and nontumor repertoires were significantly more similar in luminal-like than in basal-like breast cancer. That most tumor T cells come from lymph nodes remained unproven. Tumors had less TCR diversity than lymph nodes, more than nontumor tissue.

This clonotype was detected many times. What it binds is not known. The germline V gene encodes CDR1 MNHEY and CDR2 SVGEGT. This CDR3 contains 13 residues. V was cut by 5 bases and J by 5 bases, with 12 bases left in between. TCRdb fed the multiplex PCR reads into MiXCR, producing one record per CDR3 protein. The sample contains some 16,000 distinct CDR3 sequences, around 49% of which appear only once. The chain employs TRBV6-2 or TRBV6-3 and TRBJ1-1; tentative D call: TRBD1 (5 bases). The sequencing input was tumor-adjacent breast tissue. The sequence was collected from a female donor with breast cancer. Some clones in this sample may be carry-over from other donors' samples. The CDR3: CASSPTGWTEAFF. CDR3 DNA sequence: TGTGCCAGCAGTCCTACAGGTTGGACTGAAGCTTTCTTT.